Presented here are 13 T cell receptor beta chains from one specimen sequenced in a study of neurological immune-mediated disorders. TCRdb itself ran the 5' RACE reads through MiXCR, one entry per CDR3 protein. This repertoire shows tens of thousands of distinct CDR3 sequences, roughly 6.3% found once; its top ten account for approximately 4.3%. Sequences were obtained from PBMCs. The receptors here all came from a woman aged 40 to 50 in good health.

This clonotype was recorded at least ten times. V usage is TRBV20-1 and J usage is TRBJ2-1; D remains ambiguous. The CDR3 consists of 14 residues. Per germline, CDR1 DFQATT and CDR2 SNEGSKA (reference sequence). Trimming removed 4 bases from V and 0 bases from J, with 10 bases in between. This CDR3 is CSAIHGSSYNEQFF. The CDR3 DNA reads as TGCAGTGCTATCCACGGATCCTCCTACAATGAGCAGTTCTTC.

This clonotype was recorded many times. The chain is built from TRBV20-1 and TRBJ1-1; D is possibly TRBD1 (6 bases). The CDR3 runs 11 residues. Trimming pared 4 bases from V and 6 bases from J, leaving 9 bases between. Germline V CDR1 and CDR2: DFQATT, SNEGSKA (reference sequence). The DNA for the CDR3 is TGCAGTGCTAAACAGGGCCCTGAAGCTTTCTTT. It codes for CSAKQGPEAFF.

This clonotype was recorded at least ten times. This chain links TRBV7-7 with TRBJ2-3; D uncertain. Germline CDR1 is SSHAT and CDR2 is FNYEAQ (reference sequence). This CDR3 has 13 amino acids. V was clipped by 6 bases and J by 1 base, with 8 bases between them. CDR3: CASSSDRTDTQYF. CDR3 coding DNA: TGTGCCAGCAGTTCTGACCGCACAGATACGCAGTATTTT. Combining the CDR3 with reference TRBV7-7 and TRBJ2-3 gives the whole variable domain GAGVSQSPRYKVTKRGQDVTLRCDPISSHATLYWYQQALGQGPEFLTYFNYEAQPDKSGLPSDRFSAERPEGSISTLTIQRTEQRDSAMYRCASSSDRTDTQYFGPGTRLTVL.

This clonotype was seen many times. The chain links TRBV20-1 to TRBJ1-5; D unresolved. There are 15 residues in the CDR3. CDR1 and CDR2 (germline): DFQATT, SNEGSKA (reference sequence). V was clipped by 0 bases and J by 1 base, with 10 bases between them. As DNA, the CDR3 is TGCAGTGCTAGAGAGAGGATCAGGAGCAATCAGCCCCAGCATTTT. Amino acid sequence: CSARERIRSNQPQHF.

There are many counts of this clonotype. This chain joins TRBV12-3 or TRBV12-4 and TRBJ2-7; TRBD1 agrees at 10 bases. CDR3 length: 14 residues. Unmatched junction bases numbered 4, after V lost 6 bases and J lost 2 bases. The CDR3 DNA reads as TGTGCCAGCAGATCCGGGACAGGGGCCTACGAGCAGTACTTC. It codes for CASRSGTGAYEQYF.

This clonotype qualifies as medium-sized (0.01 to 0.1%). The chain recombines TRBV5-1 with TRBJ2-7; the D call may be TRBD1 or TRBD2 (5 bases each). Trimming stripped 5 bases from V and 0 bases from J, with 12 bases between. CDR3 length: 14 amino acids. Germline V gene data show CDR1 as SGHRS and CDR2 as YFSETQ. The CDR3 sequence is CASRLRDGSYEQYF. The CDR3 DNA reads TGCGCCAGCAGACTCCGGGACGGCTCCTACGAGCAGTACTTC.

V usage is TRBV20-1 and J usage is TRBJ2-1, with a tentative D call TRBD2 (5 bases). The CDR3 length is 17 residues. The germline V gene encodes CDR1 DFQATT and CDR2 SNEGSKA (reference sequence). Trimming took 0 bases from V and 7 from J, leaving 22 bases between them. The CDR3 protein is CSARDVGEVYVENEQFF. CDR3 DNA sequence: TGCAGTGCTAGAGATGTGGGAGAAGTCTATGTAGAGAATGAGCAGTTCTTC.

The table lists this clonotype with a few counts. The V and J genes are TRBV9 and TRBJ2-3, with D hard to call. The length of the CDR3 is 14 residues. Germline V gives CDR1 SGDLS, CDR2 YYNGEE. Trimming cost V 0 bases and J 2 bases, with 7 bases left between them. CDR3 loop: CASSVVSPTDTQYF. The CDR3 DNA reads TGTGCCAGCAGCGTAGTTAGTCCCACAGATACGCAGTATTTT. Supplemented by reference TRBV9 and TRBJ2-3, the full variable domain reads DSGVTQTPKHLITATGQRVTLRCSPRSGDLSVYWYQQSLDQGLQFLIQYYNGEERAKGNILERFSAQQFPDLHSELNLSSLELGDSALYFCASSVVSPTDTQYFGPGTRLTVL.

There are many counts of this clonotype. This rearrangement joins TRBV7-8 to TRBJ2-3; D is possibly TRBD1 or TRBD2 (5 bases each). Between the trimmed V and J ends, which lost 2 bases and 2 bases, there was a span of 11 bases. Germline CDR1 is SGHVS and CDR2 is FQNEAQ. The CDR3 runs to 15 residues. The CDR3 sequence: CASSLLWDPTDTQYF. For the CDR3, the DNA is TGTGCCAGCAGCTTACTGTGGGACCCCACAGATACGCAGTATTTT.

This clonotype was seen at least ten times. The CDR3 sequence: CASSTRTSGRRDTQYF. DNA for the CDR3: TGTGCCAGCAGCACCCGGACTAGCGGGAGAAGGGATACGCAGTATTTT. The chain carries TRBV7-9 and TRBJ2-3; 13 bases are shared with TRBD2. V shed 5 bases and J 6 bases; nucleotides not matched to a gene: 8. Per the germline V gene, CDR1 is SEHNR and CDR2 is FQNEAQ (reference sequence). The CDR3 extends over 16 amino acids.

This clonotype was seen repeatedly, ten times or more. The V call is TRBV6-5, the J call TRBJ2-7, with TRBD1 matching 9 bases. The CDR3 extends over 15 amino acids. CDR1 MNHEY and CDR2 SVGAGI come from the germline V gene. Trimming cost V 3 bases and J 2 bases; bases outside gene matches: 5. The CDR3 DNA is TGTGCCAGCAGTTATTCCGGGACAGGGCCCTACGAGCAGTACTTC. This translates into CASSYSGTGPYEQYF.

This clonotype was counted many times. The V and J genes are TRBV20-1 and TRBJ2-7; 12 bases are shared with TRBD2. There are 14 residues in the CDR3. J gave up 0 bases and V 3 bases, and 0 bases lay outside the gene matches. Germline CDR1 DFQATT, CDR2 SNEGSKA (reference sequence). CDR3 DNA: TGCAGTGCTAGGACTAGCGGGAGCTCCTACGAGCAGTACTTC. Protein sequence: CSARTSGSSYEQYF.

This clonotype was seen ten or more times. The chain uses TRBV5-1 and TRBJ2-7, with D perhaps matching TRBD1 (6 bases). Germline V gives CDR1 SGHRS, CDR2 YFSETQ. V was pared by 4 bases and J by 2 bases, with 13 bases between. This CDR3 contains 14 residues. The chain's CDR3 is CASSPRTATYEQYF. In DNA, the CDR3 is TGCGCCAGCAGCCCTAGGACAGCTACCTACGAGCAGTACTTC. The full variable domain, completed using reference TRBV5-1 and TRBJ2-7, is KAGVTQTPRYLIKTRGQQVTLSCSPISGHRSVSWYQQTPGQGLQFLFEYFSETQRNKGNFPGRFSGRQFSNSRSEMNVSTLELGDSALYLCASSPRTATYEQYFGPGTRLTVT.